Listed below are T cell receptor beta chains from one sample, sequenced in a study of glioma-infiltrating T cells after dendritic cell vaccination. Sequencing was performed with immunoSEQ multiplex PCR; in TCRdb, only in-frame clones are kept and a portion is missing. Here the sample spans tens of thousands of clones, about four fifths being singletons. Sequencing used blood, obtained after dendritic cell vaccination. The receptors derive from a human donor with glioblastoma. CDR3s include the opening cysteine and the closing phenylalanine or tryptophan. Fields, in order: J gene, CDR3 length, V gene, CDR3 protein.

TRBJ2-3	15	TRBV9	CASSVTGGYTNTQYF
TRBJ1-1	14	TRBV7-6	CASSLVEGNTEAFF
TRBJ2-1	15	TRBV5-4	CASSWTSGGAYEQFF
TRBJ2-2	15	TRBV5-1	CASSTDRGNTGELFF
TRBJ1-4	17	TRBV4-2	CASSQAGGWQGNEKLFF
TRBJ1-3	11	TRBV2	CASSQENTIYF
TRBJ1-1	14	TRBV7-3	CASSSGQGSTEAFF
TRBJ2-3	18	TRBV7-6	CASSLTPGTSGLTDTQYF
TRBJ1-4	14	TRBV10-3	CAISEGTVEEKLFF
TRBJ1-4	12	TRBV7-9	CASSLLGEKLFF
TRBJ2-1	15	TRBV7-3	CASSSLAGGPNEQFF
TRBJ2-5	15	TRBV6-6	CASSYVAGGQETQYF
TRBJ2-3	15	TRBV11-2	CASSLHRDLTDTQYF
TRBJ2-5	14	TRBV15	CATSPDRNQETQYF
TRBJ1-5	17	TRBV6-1	CASSEAIAAPARQPQHF
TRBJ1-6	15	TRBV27	CASSAYRVFSSPLHF
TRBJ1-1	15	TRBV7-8	CASSISTGESTEAFF
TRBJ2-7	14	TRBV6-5	CASSLGGETYEQYF
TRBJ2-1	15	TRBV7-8	CASSAIAGAYNEQFF
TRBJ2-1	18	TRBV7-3	CASSGLGISESPYNEQFF
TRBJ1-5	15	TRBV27	CASSPGQMVNQPQHF
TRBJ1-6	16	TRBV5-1	CASSPGFGQGNSPLHF
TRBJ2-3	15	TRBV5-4	CASSRTSGGTDTQYF
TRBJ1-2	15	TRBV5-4	CASSPRTGSSYGYTF
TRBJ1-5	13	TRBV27	CASSFTGDQPQHF
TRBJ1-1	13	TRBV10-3	CAITTGMNTEAFF
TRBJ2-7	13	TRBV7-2	CASSFDTVYEQYF
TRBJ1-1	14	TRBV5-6	CASSLGLGRTEAFF
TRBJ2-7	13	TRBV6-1	CASSPRPGAEQYF
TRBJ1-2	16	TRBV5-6	CASSDTNREAIYGYTF
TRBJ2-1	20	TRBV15	CATSRDDGLAGGRDDNEQFF
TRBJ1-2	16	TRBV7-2	CASSLSGQGARYGYTF
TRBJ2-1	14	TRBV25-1	CASSGPSPHNGQFF
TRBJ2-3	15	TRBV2	CASRKGQGDRDTQYF
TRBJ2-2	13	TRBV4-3	CASSQDISGELFF